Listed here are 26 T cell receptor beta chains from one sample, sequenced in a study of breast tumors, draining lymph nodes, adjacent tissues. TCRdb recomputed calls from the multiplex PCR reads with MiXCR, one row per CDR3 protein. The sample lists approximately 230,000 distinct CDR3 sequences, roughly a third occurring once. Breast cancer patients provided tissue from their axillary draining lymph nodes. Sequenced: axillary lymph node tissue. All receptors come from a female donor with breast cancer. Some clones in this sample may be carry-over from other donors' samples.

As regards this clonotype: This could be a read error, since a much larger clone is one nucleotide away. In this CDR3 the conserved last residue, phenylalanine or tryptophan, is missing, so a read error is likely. The CDR3 is CASSLDSQGEQYS. The CDR3 DNA sequence: TGTGCCAGCAGCTTAGACAGTCAGGGCGAGCAGTACTCC. The chain joins TRBV9 to TRBJ2-7, with D possibly matching TRBD1 (5 bases). With 4 bases removed from V and 6 bases from J, the gap between germline ends came to 14 bases. The CDR3 runs to 13 residues. From germline, CDR1 is SGDLS and CDR2 YYNGEE.

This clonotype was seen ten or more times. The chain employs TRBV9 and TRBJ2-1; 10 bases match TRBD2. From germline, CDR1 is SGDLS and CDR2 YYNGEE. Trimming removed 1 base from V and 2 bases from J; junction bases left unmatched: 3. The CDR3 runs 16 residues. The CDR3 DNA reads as TGTGCCAGCAGCGTAAGAAGCGGGGGGGCCTACAATGAGCAGTTCTTC. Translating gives CASSVRSGGAYNEQFF.

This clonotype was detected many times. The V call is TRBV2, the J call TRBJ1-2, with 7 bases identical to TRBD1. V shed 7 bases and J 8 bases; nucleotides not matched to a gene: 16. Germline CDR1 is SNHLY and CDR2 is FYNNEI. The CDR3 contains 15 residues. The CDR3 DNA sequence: TGTGCCAGCAATCTCAAGGGGGCTCTCGGGTCGGGCTACACCTTC. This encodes CASNLKGALGSGYTF.

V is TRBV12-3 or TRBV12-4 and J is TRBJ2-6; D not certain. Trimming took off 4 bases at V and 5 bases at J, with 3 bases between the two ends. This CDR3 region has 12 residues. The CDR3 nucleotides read TGTGCCAGCAGTTCCAGGGCCAACGTCCTGACTTTC. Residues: CASSSRANVLTF.

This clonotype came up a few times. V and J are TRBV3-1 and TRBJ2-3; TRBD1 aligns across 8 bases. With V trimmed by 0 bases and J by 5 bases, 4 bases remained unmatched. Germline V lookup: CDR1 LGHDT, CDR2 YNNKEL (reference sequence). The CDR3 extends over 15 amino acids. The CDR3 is CASSQDVGQGDTQYF. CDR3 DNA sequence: TGTGCCAGCAGCCAAGATGTCGGACAGGGAGATACGCAGTATTTT.

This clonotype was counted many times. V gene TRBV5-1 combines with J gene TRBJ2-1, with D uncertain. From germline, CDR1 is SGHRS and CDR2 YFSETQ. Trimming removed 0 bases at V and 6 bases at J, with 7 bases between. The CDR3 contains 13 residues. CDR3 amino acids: CASSLDSLNEQFF. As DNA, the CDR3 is TGCGCCAGCAGCTTGGACTCCCTCAATGAGCAGTTCTTC. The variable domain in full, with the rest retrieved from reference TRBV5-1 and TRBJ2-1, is KAGVTQTPRYLIKTRGQQVTLSCSPISGHRSVSWYQQTPGQGLQFLFEYFSETQRNKGNFPGRFSGRQFSNSRSEMNVSTLELGDSALYLCASSLDSLNEQFFGPGTRLTVL.

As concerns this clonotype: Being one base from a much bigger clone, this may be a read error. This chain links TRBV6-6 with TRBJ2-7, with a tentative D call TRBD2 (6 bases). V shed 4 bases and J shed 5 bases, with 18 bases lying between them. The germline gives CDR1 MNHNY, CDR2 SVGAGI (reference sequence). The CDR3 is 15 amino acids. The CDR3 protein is CASSSRQNTGDEQYF. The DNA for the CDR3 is TGTGCCAGCAGTTCCCGACAGAATACGGGGGACGAGCAGTACTTC.

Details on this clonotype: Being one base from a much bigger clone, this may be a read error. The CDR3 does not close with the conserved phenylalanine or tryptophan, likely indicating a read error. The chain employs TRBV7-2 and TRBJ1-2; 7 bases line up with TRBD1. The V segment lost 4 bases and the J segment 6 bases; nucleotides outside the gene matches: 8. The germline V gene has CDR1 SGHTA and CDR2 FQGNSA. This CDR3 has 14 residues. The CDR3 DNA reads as TGTGCCAGCAGCTATCAGGGGGGGGTCCATGGCTACACCCTC. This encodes CASSYQGGVHGYTL.

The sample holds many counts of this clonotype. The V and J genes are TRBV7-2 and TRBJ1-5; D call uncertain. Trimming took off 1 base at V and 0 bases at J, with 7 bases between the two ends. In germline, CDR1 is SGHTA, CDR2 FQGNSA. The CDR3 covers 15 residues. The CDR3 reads CASSLGEYSNQPQHF. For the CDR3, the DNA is TGTGCCAGCAGCTTAGGGGAGTATAGCAATCAGCCCCAGCATTTT.

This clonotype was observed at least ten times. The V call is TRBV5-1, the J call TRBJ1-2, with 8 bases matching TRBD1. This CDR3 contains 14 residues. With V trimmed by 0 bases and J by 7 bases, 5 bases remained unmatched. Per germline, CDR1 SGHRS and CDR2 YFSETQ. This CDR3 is CASSLVVTGVGYTF. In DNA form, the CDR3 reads TGCGCCAGCAGCTTGGTCGTGACAGGGGTTGGCTACACCTTC.

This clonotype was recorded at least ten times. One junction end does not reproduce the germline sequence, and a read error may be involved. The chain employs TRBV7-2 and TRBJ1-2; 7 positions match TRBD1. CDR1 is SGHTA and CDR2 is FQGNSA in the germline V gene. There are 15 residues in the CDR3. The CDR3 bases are TGTGCCAGCAGCCCAATCACGGGACAGCCCTATGGCTACCCCTTC. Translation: CASSPITGQPYGYPF.

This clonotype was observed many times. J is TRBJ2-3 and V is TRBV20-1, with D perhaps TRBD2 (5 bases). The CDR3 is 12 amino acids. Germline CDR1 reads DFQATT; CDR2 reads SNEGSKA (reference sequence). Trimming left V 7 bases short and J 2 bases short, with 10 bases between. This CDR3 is CSVGSPTDTQYF. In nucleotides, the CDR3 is TGCAGTGTTGGGAGCCCCACAGATACGCAGTATTTT.

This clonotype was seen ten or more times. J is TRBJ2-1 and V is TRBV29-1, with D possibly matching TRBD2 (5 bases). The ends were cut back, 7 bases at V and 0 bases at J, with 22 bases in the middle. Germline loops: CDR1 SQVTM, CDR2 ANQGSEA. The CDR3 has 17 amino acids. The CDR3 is CSAKGLGSGGSYNEQFF. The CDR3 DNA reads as TGCAGCGCGAAGGGTTTGGGGAGTGGTGGCTCCTACAATGAGCAGTTCTTC.

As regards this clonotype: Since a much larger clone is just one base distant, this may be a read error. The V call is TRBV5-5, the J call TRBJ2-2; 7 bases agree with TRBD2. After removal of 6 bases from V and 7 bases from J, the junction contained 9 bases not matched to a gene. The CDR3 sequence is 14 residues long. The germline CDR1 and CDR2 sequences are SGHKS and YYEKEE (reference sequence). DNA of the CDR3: TGTGCCAGCAACTTTGACGGGAGGTTCGGGGAGCTGTTTTTT. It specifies CASNFDGRFGELFF.

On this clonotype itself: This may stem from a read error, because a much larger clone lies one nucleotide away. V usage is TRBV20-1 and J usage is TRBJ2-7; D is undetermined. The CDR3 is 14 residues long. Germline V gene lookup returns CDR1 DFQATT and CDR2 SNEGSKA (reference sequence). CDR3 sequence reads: CSARDVRRSSEQYF. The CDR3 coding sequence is TGCAGTGCTAGAGATGTACGTCGGTCCTCCGAGCAGTACTTC.

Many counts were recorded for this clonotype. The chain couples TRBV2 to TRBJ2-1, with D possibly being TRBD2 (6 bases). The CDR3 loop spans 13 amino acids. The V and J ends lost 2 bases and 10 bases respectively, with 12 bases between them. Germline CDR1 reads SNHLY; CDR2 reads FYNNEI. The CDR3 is CASSEREGGEQFF. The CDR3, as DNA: TGTGCCAGCAGTGAACGCGAGGGAGGCGAGCAGTTCTTC.

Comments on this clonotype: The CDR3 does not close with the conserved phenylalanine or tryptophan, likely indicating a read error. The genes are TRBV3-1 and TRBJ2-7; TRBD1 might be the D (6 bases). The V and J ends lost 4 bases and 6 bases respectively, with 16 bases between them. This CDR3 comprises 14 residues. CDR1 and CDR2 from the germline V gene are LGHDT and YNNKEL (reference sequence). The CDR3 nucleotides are TGTGCCAGCAGCCGACAACAGGGTCCCCTCGAGCAGTACTAC. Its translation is CASSRQQGPLEQYY.

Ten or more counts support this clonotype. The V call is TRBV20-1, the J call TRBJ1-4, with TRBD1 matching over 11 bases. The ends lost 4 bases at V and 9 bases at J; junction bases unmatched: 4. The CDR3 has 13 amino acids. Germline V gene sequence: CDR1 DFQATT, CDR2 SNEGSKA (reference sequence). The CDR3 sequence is CSAIRTGGKKLFF. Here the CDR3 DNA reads TGCAGTGCTATTAGGACAGGGGGCAAAAAACTGTTTTTT.

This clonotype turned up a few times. CDR3 in DNA: TGTGCCAGCAGTCACGTCCCAGGCTACGAGCAGTACTTC. Translating it yields CASSHVPGYEQYF. This chain connects TRBV6-5 to TRBJ2-7, with no clear D. The V gene lost 5 bases and the J gene lost 3 bases, with 11 bases spanning the gap. The CDR3 runs 13 residues. Per the germline V gene, CDR1 is MNHEY and CDR2 is SVGAGI.

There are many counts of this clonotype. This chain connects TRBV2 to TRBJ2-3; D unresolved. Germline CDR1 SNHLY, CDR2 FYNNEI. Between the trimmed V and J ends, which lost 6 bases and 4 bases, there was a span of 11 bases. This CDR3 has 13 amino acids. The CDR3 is CASSAYVADTQYF. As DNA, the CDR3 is TGTGCCAGCAGCGCCTATGTTGCAGATACGCAGTATTTT.

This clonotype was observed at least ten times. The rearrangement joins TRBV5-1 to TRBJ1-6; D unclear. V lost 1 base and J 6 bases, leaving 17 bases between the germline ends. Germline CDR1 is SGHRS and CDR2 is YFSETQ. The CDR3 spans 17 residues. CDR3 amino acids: CASSLRCQVGCNSPLHF. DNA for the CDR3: TGCGCCAGCAGCTTGAGATGTCAGGTAGGTTGTAATTCACCCCTCCACTTT.

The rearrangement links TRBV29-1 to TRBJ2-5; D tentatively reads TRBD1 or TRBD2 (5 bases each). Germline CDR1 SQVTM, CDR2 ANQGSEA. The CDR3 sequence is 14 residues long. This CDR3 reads CSARSGTAQETQYF. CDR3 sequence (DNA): TGCAGTGCGAGATCCGGGACCGCACAAGAGACCCAGTACTTC.

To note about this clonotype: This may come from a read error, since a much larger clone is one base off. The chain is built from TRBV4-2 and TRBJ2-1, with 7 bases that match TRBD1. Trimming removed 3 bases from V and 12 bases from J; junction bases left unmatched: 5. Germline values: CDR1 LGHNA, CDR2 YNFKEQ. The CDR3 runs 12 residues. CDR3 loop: CASSHDRAGQFF. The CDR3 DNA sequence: TGTGCCAGCAGCCATGACAGGGCTGGGCAGTTCTTC.

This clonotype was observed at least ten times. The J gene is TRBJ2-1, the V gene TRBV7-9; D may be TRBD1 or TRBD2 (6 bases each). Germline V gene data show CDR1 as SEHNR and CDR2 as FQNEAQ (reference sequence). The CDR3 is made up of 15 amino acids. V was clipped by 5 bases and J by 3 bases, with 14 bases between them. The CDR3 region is CASSLKAGHYNEQFF. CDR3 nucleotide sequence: TGTGCCAGCAGCCTAAAGGCGGGACACTACAATGAGCAGTTCTTC.

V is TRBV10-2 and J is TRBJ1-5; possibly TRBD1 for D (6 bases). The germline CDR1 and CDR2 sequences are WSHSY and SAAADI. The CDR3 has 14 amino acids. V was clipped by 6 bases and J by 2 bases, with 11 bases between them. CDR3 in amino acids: CASRGGIRNQPQHF. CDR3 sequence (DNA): TGCGCCAGCAGAGGGGGAATACGCAATCAGCCCCAGCATTTT.

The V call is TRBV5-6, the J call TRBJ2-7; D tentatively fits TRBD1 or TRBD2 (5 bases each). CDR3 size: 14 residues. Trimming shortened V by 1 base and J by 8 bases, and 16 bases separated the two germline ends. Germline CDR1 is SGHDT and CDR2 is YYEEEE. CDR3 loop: CASSLMAAEDKQYF. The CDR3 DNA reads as TGTGCCAGCAGCTTGATGGCAGCGGAGGACAAGCAGTACTTC.